These 13 T cell receptor beta chains came from one sample sequenced in a study of beta chain features in type 1 diabetes. The sequenced template was cDNA made from the entire isolated RNA. Libraries were prepared by immunoSEQ multiplex PCR; TCRdb keeps only in-frame clonotypes and omits some of them. The data contain around 500,000 clones, about 32% of them singletons. Sequencing was performed on naive CD4+ T cells from blood. Every receptor here comes from a young man in good health.

The CDR3 DNA is TGTGCCAGCAGTTATTCCGACAGGGGTCCCTACAATGAGCAGTTCTTC. Its protein is CASSYSDRGPYNEQFF. The V call is TRBV6-6, the J call TRBJ2-1, with 8 positions matching TRBD1. CDR1 is MNHNY, CDR2 SVGAGI, per germline (reference sequence). CDR3 length: 16 residues. The V gene end was trimmed by 3 bases and the J gene end by 2 bases; junction bases not matched to a gene: 6.

The chain recombines TRBV21-1 with TRBJ1-1. TRBV21-1 is deemed a pseudogene. The CDR3 covers 17 residues. This CDR3 reads CASSKVEGVTGNTEAFF. CDR3 DNA sequence: TGTGCCAGCAGCAAAGTGGAGGGCGTTACTGGGAACACTGAAGCTTTCTTT.

This clone has only a few counts. The chain joins TRBV11-2 to TRBJ2-5, with D possibly matching TRBD1 (5 bases). V lost 5 bases and J 0 bases, leaving 7 bases between the germline ends. The CDR3 loop spans 13 amino acids. Germline loops: CDR1 SGHAT, CDR2 FQNNGV. CDR3 coding DNA: TGTGCCAGCAGCCCAGGGTACCAAGAGACCCAGTACTTC. Protein sequence: CASSPGYQETQYF.

In this sample, this clone turned up a few times. The chain has TRBV5-4 and TRBJ2-2; 10 nucleotides match TRBD1. The CDR3 has 14 residues. V was pared by 4 bases and J by 8 bases, with 5 bases of the junction left unmatched. Germline CDR1 reads SGHNT; CDR2 reads YYREEE (reference sequence). CDR3 sequence: CASSQGQGLGELFF. The CDR3 DNA reads TGTGCCAGCAGCCAGGGACAGGGGCTTGGGGAGCTGTTTTTT.

Only a few counts were recorded for this clone. The V and J genes are TRBV29-1 and TRBJ2-3; TRBD2 aligns across 10 bases. Trimming at V came to 4 bases and at J to 3 bases, leaving 4 bases not matched to a gene. There are 14 residues in the CDR3. Germline V lookup: CDR1 SQVTM, CDR2 ANQGSEA. The CDR3 DNA reads as TGCAGCGTTGGGACTAGCGGACTTACAGATACGCAGTATTTT. Translating gives CSVGTSGLTDTQYF.

This clone was seen more than once but under ten times. V is TRBV7-8 and J is TRBJ2-1; the match to TRBD2 covers 7 bases. The CDR3 is made up of 16 amino acids. Per germline, CDR1 SGHVS and CDR2 FQNEAQ. Losses at the gene ends were 1 base for V and 10 bases for J; bases not matched to a gene: 13. The CDR3 DNA sequence: TGTGCCAGCAGCTTAGTGAGTGGGCGGGAGCCTAGGGAGCAGTTCTTC. It is translated as CASSLVSGREPREQFF. Supplemented by reference TRBV7-8 and TRBJ2-1, the full variable domain reads GAGVSQSPRYKVAKRGQDVALRCDPISGHVSLFWYQQALGQGPEFLTYFQNEAQLDKSGLPSDRFFAERPEGSVSTLKIQRTQQEDSAVYLCASSLVSGREPREQFFGPGTRLTVL.

The V call is TRBV7-2, the J call TRBJ2-7, with D perhaps given as TRBD1 or TRBD2 (6 bases each). Germline loops: CDR1 SGHTA, CDR2 FQGNSA. This CDR3 region has 16 residues. V gave up 5 bases and J gave up 0 bases, with 17 bases separating them. CDR3 coding DNA: TGTGCCAGCAGCGTCCCAAGAGGGGGGAGCTCCTACGAGCAGTACTTC. Amino acid sequence: CASSVPRGGSSYEQYF.

The chain links TRBV23-1 to TRBJ2-5, with a weak D call TRBD1 (5 bases). The assigned J gene may be wrong: the sequence end matches TRBJ2-7 better. TRBV23-1 is recorded as an ORF, its role being uncertain. CDR3 size: 15 residues. The CDR3 DNA follows: TGCGCCAGCAGTCACAGGGAACAGGCATTGTACGAGCAGTACTTC. Translation: CASSHREQALYEQYF.

The V gene is TRBV19, the J gene TRBJ2-5; D is possibly TRBD1 (6 bases). This CDR3 spans 14 amino acids. Trimming pared 1 base from V and 5 bases from J, leaving 11 bases between. Germline lookup yields CDR1 LNHDA and CDR2 SQIVND (reference sequence). CDR3 in amino acids: CASSIAWGQETQYF. The CDR3 bases are TGTGCCAGTAGTATAGCTTGGGGGCAGGAGACCCAGTACTTC.

This clone occurred a few times. The V and J genes are TRBV30 and TRBJ2-7; a weak D match, TRBD1 (6 bases). Germline lookup yields CDR1 GTSNPN and CDR2 SVGIG (reference sequence). CDR3 length: 14 residues. Trimming left V 2 bases short and J 2 bases short, with 13 bases between. CDR3 region: CAWSRWTDTYEQYF. The CDR3 DNA follows: TGTGCCTGGAGTCGATGGACAGACACCTACGAGCAGTACTTC.

CDR3 DNA: TGTGCCAGCAGGAGGTCGGCGTCGCTCACAGATACGCAGTATTTT. Amino acids: CASRRSASLTDTQYF. The chain carries TRBV14 and TRBJ2-3, with D unclear. The germline V gene has CDR1 SGHDN and CDR2 FVKESK. CDR3 length: 15 amino acids. The V gene lost 6 bases and the J gene lost 2 bases, with 15 bases spanning the gap.

This clone occurred a few times. The J gene is TRBJ2-1, the V gene TRBV19; possibly TRBD2 for D (5 bases). Germline V gene data show CDR1 as LNHDA and CDR2 as SQIVND (reference sequence). The V end lost 4 bases, the J end lost 3 bases, and 7 bases lay between the germline ends. The CDR3 totals 13 residues. This CDR3 reads CASSTGIYNEQFF. The CDR3 coding sequence is TGTGCCAGTAGTACCGGGATCTACAATGAGCAGTTCTTC. The full variable domain, completed using reference TRBV19 and TRBJ2-1, is DGGITQSPKYLFRKEGQNVTLSCEQNLNHDAMYWYRQDPGQGLRLIYYSQIVNDFQKGDIAEGYSVSREKKESFPLTVTSAQKNPTAFYLCASSTGIYNEQFFGPGTRLTVL.

The V gene is TRBV19, the J gene TRBJ1-4; tentatively, D is TRBD1 (5 bases). CDR1 and CDR2 (germline): LNHDA, SQIVND (reference sequence). Trimming took off 7 bases at V and 3 bases at J, with 12 bases between the two ends. The CDR3 extends over 14 amino acids. Here the CDR3 reads CASNTQGSNEKLFF. DNA for the CDR3: TGTGCCAGTAACACGCAGGGATCTAATGAAAAACTGTTTTTT.